Shown below are 15 T cell receptor beta chains from a single sample sequenced in a study of OX40 agonist ivuxolimab in advanced cancers. The data were produced by immunoSEQ multiplex PCR, yet TCRdb's version contains in-frame clones alone and is incomplete. The table records some 80,000 clones, roughly 83% of them present only once. The source was CD4+ or CD8+ T cells sorted from blood, collected in a trial of the OX40 agonist ivuxolimab. These TCRs come from an adult with an advanced solid tumor such as melanoma, head and neck, liver or kidney cancer.

The chain combines TRBV5-6 with TRBJ2-4, with 11 bases fitting TRBD2. From germline, CDR1 is SGHDT and CDR2 YYEEEE. This CDR3 has 15 amino acids. Unmatched junction bases numbered 5, after V lost 5 bases and J lost 4 bases. The CDR3 protein is CASSFLAGGKNIQYF. Here the CDR3 DNA reads TGTGCCAGCAGTTTCCTAGCGGGGGGAAAAAACATTCAGTACTTC.

The V call is TRBV6-5, the J call TRBJ1-4; a weak D match, TRBD1 (6 bases). V lost 4 bases and J 11 bases, leaving 17 bases between the germline ends. This CDR3 region has 14 residues. CDR1 and CDR2 (germline): MNHEY, SVGAGI. The CDR3, as DNA: TGTGCCAGCAGTTTGACAGGTGTTGTGGAGAAACTGTTTTTT. It specifies CASSLTGVVEKLFF.

This clone came up once. The DNA for the CDR3 is TGTGCCAGCACCCCTCGGTTCGGGGGTTACGAGCAGTACTTC. It specifies CASTPRFGGYEQYF. V usage is TRBV6-1 and J usage is TRBJ2-7, with D possibly matching TRBD2 (6 bases). The germline V and J ends were trimmed by 7 bases and 4 bases, with 17 bases remaining between them. Germline V gene data show CDR1 as MNHNS and CDR2 as SASEGT. CDR3 length: 14 amino acids.

J is TRBJ2-2 and V is TRBV7-2; D call uncertain. Per germline, CDR1 SGHTA and CDR2 FQGNSA. The length of the CDR3 is 14 residues. Trimming shortened V by 2 bases and J by 2 bases, and 6 bases separated the two germline ends. CDR3 DNA sequence: TGTGCCAGCAGCTTATCCCAAAACACCGGGGAGCTGTTTTTT. As protein: CASSLSQNTGELFF.

The V call is TRBV4-1, the J call TRBJ2-7, with 13 nucleotides matching TRBD2. Germline assignment: CDR1 MGHRA and CDR2 YSYEKL. This CDR3 has 19 amino acids. V gave up 1 base and J gave up 0 bases; unmatched junction bases: 9. The CDR3 bases are TGCGCCAGCAGCCAAGGATTGGGACTAGCGGGATTAAGCTCCTACGAGCAGTACTTC. Encoded protein: CASSQGLGLAGLSSYEQYF.

Comments on this clone: The sample holds other DNA sequences that translate to the same CDR3. In DNA form, the CDR3 reads TGTGCCAGCAGAACCCGGGACACTGAAGCTTTCTTT. Residues: CASRTRDTEAFF. The V call is TRBV7-9, the J call TRBJ1-1; D gene unclear. The germline V and J ends were trimmed by 6 bases and 3 bases, with 8 bases remaining between them. The CDR3 runs 12 residues. Germline-derived CDR1 and CDR2 are SEHNR and FQNEAQ (reference sequence).

This rearrangement joins TRBV5-4 to TRBJ1-2; no clear D. V was cut by 2 bases and J by 5 bases, with 13 bases left in between. Per the germline V gene, CDR1 is SGHNT and CDR2 is YYREEE (reference sequence). The CDR3 is made up of 14 amino acids. CDR3 in amino acids: CASSLRSQLYGYTF. DNA for the CDR3: TGTGCCAGCAGCTTAAGGTCACAGCTTTATGGCTACACCTTC.

CDR3 in DNA: TGTGCCAGCAGCATTTTGGACAGGGAGGGAGATACGCAGTATTTT. It specifies CASSILDREGDTQYF. V usage is TRBV5-4 and J usage is TRBJ2-3, with a weak D call TRBD1 (8 bases). Germline lookup yields CDR1 SGHNT and CDR2 YYREEE (reference sequence). The CDR3 spans 15 residues. The V and J ends lost 4 bases and 5 bases respectively, with 17 bases between them.

This clone was detected only once. This chain joins TRBV27 and TRBJ1-1, with TRBD1 matching 9 bases. The germline V gene encodes CDR1 MNHEY and CDR2 SMNVEV (reference sequence). This CDR3 contains 18 residues. Losses at the gene ends were 6 bases for V and 4 bases for J; bases not matched to a gene: 18. This CDR3 reads CASRLIRPGTGLGTEAFF. CDR3 DNA: TGTGCCAGCAGGCTAATACGGCCCGGGACAGGGCTTGGCACTGAAGCTTTCTTT.

This clone was found once. The rearrangement links TRBV6-1 to TRBJ1-2; D is unresolved. The germline CDR1 and CDR2 sequences are MNHNS and SASEGT. CDR3 length: 12 amino acids. V was shortened by 1 base and J by 4 bases, with 4 bases between the two germline ends. CDR3 coding DNA: TGTGCCAGCAGTGAAGTATTCTATGGCTACACCTTC. Amino acid sequence: CASSEVFYGYTF.

The chain joins TRBV5-1 to TRBJ2-3, with D unresolved. The length of the CDR3 is 14 residues. Between the trimmed V and J ends, which lost 1 base and 0 bases, there was a span of 6 bases. Per germline, CDR1 SGHRS and CDR2 YFSETQ. The CDR3 coding sequence is TGCGCCAGCAGCTTGCCCGACAGCACAGATACGCAGTATTTT. Amino acids: CASSLPDSTDTQYF.

The chain employs TRBV29-1 and TRBJ1-2; D is unresolved. Germline V gene sequence: CDR1 SQVTM, CDR2 ANQGSEA. The CDR3 runs to 12 residues. Trimming left V 6 bases short and J 2 bases short, with 10 bases between. The CDR3 protein is CSVFNPNYGYTF. The CDR3 DNA reads as TGCAGCGTCTTCAACCCGAACTATGGCTACACCTTC.

V and J are TRBV11-3 and TRBJ1-2; no definite D call. The germline V gene encodes CDR1 SGHNT and CDR2 YENEEA. Trimming left V 5 bases short and J 7 bases short, with 14 bases between. CDR3 length: 13 amino acids. This CDR3 reads CASSQGYGFGYTF. In nucleotides, the CDR3 is TGTGCCAGCAGCCAAGGGTATGGGTTTGGCTACACCTTC.

J is TRBJ2-1 and V is TRBV6-6; no reliable D call. Trimming cost V 2 bases and J 7 bases, with 0 bases left between them. This CDR3 is 10 amino acids long. CDR1 is MNHNY and CDR2 is SVGAGI in the germline V gene (reference sequence). CDR3 nucleotide sequence: TGTGCCAGCAGTTACAATGAGCAGTTCTTC. Translation gives CASSYNEQFF.

The V gene is TRBV6-5, the J gene TRBJ1-1; D unclear. Looked up from germline, CDR1 is MNHEY and CDR2 is SVGAGI. This CDR3 has 15 residues. Trimming shortened V by 0 bases and J by 1 base, and 9 bases separated the two germline ends. This CDR3 reads CASSYSYKGNTEAFF. CDR3 coding DNA: TGTGCCAGCAGTTACTCGTATAAGGGGAACACTGAAGCTTTCTTT.